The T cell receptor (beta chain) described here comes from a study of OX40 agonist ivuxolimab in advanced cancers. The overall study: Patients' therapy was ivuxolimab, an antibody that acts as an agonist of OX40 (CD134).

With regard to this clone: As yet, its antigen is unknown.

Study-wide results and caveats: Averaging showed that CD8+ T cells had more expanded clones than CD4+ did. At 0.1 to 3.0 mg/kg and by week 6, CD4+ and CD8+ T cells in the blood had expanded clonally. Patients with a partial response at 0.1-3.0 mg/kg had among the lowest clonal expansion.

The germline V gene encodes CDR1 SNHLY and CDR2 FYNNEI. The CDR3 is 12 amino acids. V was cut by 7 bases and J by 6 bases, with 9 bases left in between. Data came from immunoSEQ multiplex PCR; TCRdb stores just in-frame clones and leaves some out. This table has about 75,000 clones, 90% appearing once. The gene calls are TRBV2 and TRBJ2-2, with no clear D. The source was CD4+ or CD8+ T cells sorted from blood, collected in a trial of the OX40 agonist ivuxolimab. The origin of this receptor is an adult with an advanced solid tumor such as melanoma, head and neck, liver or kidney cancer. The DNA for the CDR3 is TGTGCCAGCAACCGCGACTCCGGGGAGCTGTTTTTT. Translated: CASNRDSGELFF.